Here is one T cell receptor (beta chain) with its context. Antigen specificity is unknown. The data were obtained in a study of T cells in Graves' hyperthyroidism and ophthalmopathy. General study points: Through a model of 13 V-J features, ophthalmopathy was separated from stable hyperthyroidism.

J gave up 7 bases and V 6 bases, and 8 bases lay outside the gene matches. This CDR3 has 16 residues. CDR1 ENHRY and CDR2 SYGVKD come from the germline V gene. Amplified TCR beta CDR3 regions came from RNA transcripts. The study used the HTBI primer set for a first-round RT-PCR of the TCR CDR3. TCRdb called the multiplex PCR reads again in MiXCR, with one record for every CDR3 protein. Of a few hundred thousand distinct CDR3 sequences listed, 12% to 15% were seen once; the top ten hold around 14%. This receptor was taken from a middle-aged woman with Graves' hyperthyroidism. V is TRBV10-3 and J is TRBJ2-1, with 14 bases that match TRBD2. Sequencing was carried out using blood. The CDR3 region is CAISFGLAGGRNEQFF. For the CDR3, the DNA is TGTGCCATCAGCTTTGGACTAGCGGGAGGTAGGAATGAGCAGTTCTTC.